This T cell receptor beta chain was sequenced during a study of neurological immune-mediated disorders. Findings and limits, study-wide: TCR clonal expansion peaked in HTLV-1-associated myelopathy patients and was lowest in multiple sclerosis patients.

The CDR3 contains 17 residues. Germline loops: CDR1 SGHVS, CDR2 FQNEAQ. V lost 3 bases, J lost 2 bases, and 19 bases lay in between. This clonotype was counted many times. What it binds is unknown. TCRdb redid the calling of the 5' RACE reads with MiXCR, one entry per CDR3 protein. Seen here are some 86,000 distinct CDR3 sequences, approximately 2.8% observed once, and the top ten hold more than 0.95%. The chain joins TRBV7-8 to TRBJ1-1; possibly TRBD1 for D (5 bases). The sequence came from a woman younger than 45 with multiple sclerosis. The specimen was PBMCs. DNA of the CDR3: TGTGCCAGCAGCTTTAGACGGGACCGAATTCTAAACACTGAAGCTTTCTTT. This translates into CASSFRRDRILNTEAFF.